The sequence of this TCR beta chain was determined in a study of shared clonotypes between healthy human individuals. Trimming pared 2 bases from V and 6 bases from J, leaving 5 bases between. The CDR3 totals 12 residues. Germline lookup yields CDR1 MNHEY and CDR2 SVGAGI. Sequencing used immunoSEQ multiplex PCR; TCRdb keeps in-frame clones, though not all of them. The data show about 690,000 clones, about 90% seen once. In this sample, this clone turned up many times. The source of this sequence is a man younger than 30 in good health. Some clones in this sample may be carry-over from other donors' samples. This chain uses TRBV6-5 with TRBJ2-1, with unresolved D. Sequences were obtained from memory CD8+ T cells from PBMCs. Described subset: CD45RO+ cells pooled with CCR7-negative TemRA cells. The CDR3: CASSYDRNEQFF. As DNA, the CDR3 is TGTGCCAGCAGTTACGACCGCAATGAGCAGTTCTTC.